This TCR beta chain was identified in a study of beta chain features in type 1 diabetes. Whole-study results and caveats: Naive, central memory and regulatory TCRB repertoires appeared more similar among patients than healthy donors. Individuals with type 1 diabetes displayed fewer insertions and more deletions at VDJ junctions. A moderate, significant TCRB CDR3 shortening appeared in type 1 diabetes across four CD4+ subsets.

CDR3 length: 13 residues. V gave up 7 bases and J gave up 5 bases; unmatched junction bases: 8. Germline CDR1 reads GTSNPN; CDR2 reads SVGIG (reference sequence). Only a few counts were recorded for this clone. Its antigen is as yet unknown. CD4+ cells of the naive, central memory, regulatory and stem cell-like memory types were sorted via CD45RO/CCR7/CD25/CD127/CD95/CD27. TCRB transcripts that were expressed got sequenced, as all of the isolated RNA had been reverse transcribed. Only in-frame clones appear in the TCRdb table, and some are missing; sequencing was by immunoSEQ multiplex PCR. The profile shows some 660,000 clones, over 12% of them singletons.

The receptor's source is a man between 18 and 35 years old with type 1 diabetes. The sequenced material came from naive CD4+ T cells from blood. This chain uses TRBV30 with TRBJ2-5; 9 nucleotides align to TRBD1. In DNA, the CDR3 is TGTGCCTACCAACAGGGGGCGGGGGAGACCCAGTACTTC. Encoded protein: CAYQQGAGETQYF. The whole variable domain, filled in from reference TRBV30 and TRBJ2-5, reads SQTIHQWPATLVQPVGSPLSLECTVEGTSNPNLYWYRQAAGRGLQLLFYSVGIGQISSEVPQNLSASRPQDRQFILSSKKLLLSDSGFYLCAYQQGAGETQYFGPGTRLLVL.